The TCR beta chain under discussion was sequenced for a study of technical replicates of blood from a handful of donors. Using immunoSEQ multiplex PCR, the repertoire was profiled, and TCRdb retains in-frame clones only, with some absent. The data show approximately 87,000 clones, 95% seen once. This clone appeared a single time. With V trimmed by 0 bases and J by 0 bases, 5 bases remained unmatched. Germline CDR1 and CDR2: SGHVS and FQNEAQ. This CDR3 is 17 amino acids long. This TCR was recovered from a human donor in good health. Sequenced input: T cells isolated from PBMCs. This chain uses TRBV7-8 with TRBJ2-1; 7 bases map to TRBD2. Here the CDR3 DNA reads TGTGCCAGCAGCTTAGCGGGCACTAGCGACTCCTACAATGAGCAGTTCTTC. This translates into CASSLAGTSDSYNEQFF. Full variable domain (rest looked up from reference TRBV7-8 and TRBJ2-1): GAGVSQSPRYKVAKRGQDVALRCDPISGHVSLFWYQQALGQGPEFLTYFQNEAQLDKSGLPSDRFFAERPEGSVSTLKIQRTQQEDSAVYLCASSLAGTSDSYNEQFFGPGTRLTVL.